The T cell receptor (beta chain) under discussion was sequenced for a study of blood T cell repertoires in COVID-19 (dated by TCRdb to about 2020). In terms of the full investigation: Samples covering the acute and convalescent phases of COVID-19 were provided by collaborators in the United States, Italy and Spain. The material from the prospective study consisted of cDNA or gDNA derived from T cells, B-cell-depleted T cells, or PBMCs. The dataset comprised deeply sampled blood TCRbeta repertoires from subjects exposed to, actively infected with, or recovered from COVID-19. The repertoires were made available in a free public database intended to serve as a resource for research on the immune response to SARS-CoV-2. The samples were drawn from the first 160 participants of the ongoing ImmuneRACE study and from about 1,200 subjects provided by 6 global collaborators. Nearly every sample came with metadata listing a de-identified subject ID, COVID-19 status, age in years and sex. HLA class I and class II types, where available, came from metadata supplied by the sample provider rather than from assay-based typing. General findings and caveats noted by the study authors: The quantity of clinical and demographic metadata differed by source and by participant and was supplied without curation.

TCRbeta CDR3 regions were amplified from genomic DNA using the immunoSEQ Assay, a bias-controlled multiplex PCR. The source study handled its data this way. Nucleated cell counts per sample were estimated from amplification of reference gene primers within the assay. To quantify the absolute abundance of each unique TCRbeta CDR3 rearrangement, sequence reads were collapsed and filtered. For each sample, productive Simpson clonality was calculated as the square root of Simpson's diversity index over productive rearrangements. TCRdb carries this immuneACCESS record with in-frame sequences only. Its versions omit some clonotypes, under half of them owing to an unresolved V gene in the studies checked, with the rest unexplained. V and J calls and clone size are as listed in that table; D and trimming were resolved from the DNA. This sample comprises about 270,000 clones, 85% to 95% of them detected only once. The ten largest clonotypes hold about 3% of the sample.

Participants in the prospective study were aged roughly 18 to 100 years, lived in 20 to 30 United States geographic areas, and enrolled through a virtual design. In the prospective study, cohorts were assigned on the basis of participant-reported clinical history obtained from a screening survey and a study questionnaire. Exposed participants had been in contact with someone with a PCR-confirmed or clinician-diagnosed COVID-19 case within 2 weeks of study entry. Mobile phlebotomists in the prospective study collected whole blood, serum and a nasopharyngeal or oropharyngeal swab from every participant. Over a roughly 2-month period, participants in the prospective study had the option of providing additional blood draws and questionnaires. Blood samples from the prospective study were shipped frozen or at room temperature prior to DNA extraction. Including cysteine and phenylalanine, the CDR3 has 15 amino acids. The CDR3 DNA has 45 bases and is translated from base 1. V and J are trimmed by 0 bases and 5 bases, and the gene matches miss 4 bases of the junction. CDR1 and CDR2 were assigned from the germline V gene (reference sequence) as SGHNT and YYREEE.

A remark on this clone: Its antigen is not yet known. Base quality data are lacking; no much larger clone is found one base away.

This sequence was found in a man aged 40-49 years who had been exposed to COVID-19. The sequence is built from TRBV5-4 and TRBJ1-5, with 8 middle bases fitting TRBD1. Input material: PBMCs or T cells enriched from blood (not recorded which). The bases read TGTGCCAGCAGCTTGGGGACAGGGTACGATCAGCCCCAGCATTTT. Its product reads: CASSLGTGYDQPQHF.